Presented here are 17 T cell receptor beta chains from one specimen sequenced in a study of blood T cell repertoires in COVID-19. Generated by immunoSEQ multiplex PCR, the TCRdb table keeps only in-frame clones and is missing some. The data contain some 98,000 clones, about 80% of them singletons. Sequencing was carried out using peripheral blood. The receptors were gathered from a man in his sixties or seventies with active or convalescent COVID-19.

CDR3 loop: CASSPTGLNGYTF. The CDR3 coding sequence is TGTGCCAGCAGCCCGACAGGGTTAAATGGCTACACCTTC. The chain carries TRBV5-6 and TRBJ1-2, with TRBD1 identical over 7 bases. This CDR3 is built from 13 residues. From germline, CDR1 is SGHDT and CDR2 YYEEEE. V was pared by 4 bases and J by 6 bases, with 6 bases of the junction left unmatched.

The chain combines TRBV30 with TRBJ2-1; TRBD2 is a possible D gene (5 bases). V lost 3 bases to trimming and J lost 3 bases, with 9 bases between them. The CDR3 sequence is 13 residues long. CDR1 is GTSNPN and CDR2 is SVGIG in the germline V gene (reference sequence). CDR3 region: CAWRPLVYNEQFF. CDR3 nucleotide sequence: TGTGCCTGGAGGCCACTAGTCTACAATGAGCAGTTCTTC.

The chain's CDR3 is CASNQGNENEAFF. CDR3 sequence (DNA): TGCGCCAGCAACCAGGGGAATGAAAATGAAGCTTTCTTT. V gene TRBV5-1 combines with J gene TRBJ1-1; D may be TRBD1 (6 bases). The CDR3 is 13 amino acids. Trimming took off 6 bases at V and 7 bases at J, with 16 bases between the two ends. Germline V lookup: CDR1 SGHRS, CDR2 YFSETQ.

This chain uses TRBV5-1 with TRBJ2-4; no firm D call. Germline loops: CDR1 SGHRS, CDR2 YFSETQ. V lost 4 bases and J lost 5, with 13 bases in between. This CDR3 is built from 14 residues. Here the CDR3 reads CASSPGWAENIQYF. The CDR3 DNA sequence: TGCGCCAGCAGCCCTGGCTGGGCTGAAAACATTCAGTACTTC.

For this clone: Other DNA variants within this sample encode the same CDR3. This chain joins TRBV6-2 or TRBV6-3 and TRBJ1-2, with D unclear. V was trimmed by 0 bases and J by 1 base, leaving 6 bases between them. CDR3 length: 14 residues. Germline V lookup: CDR1 MNHEY, CDR2 SVGEGT. CDR3 coding DNA: TGTGCCAGCAGTTACTCTACAGATAACTATGGCTACACCTTC. This sequence encodes CASSYSTDNYGYTF.

The chain combines TRBV2 with TRBJ1-4, with unresolved D. The V gene's germline CDR1 is SNHLY and CDR2 FYNNEI. The CDR3 runs 16 residues. Between the trimmed V and J ends, which lost 4 bases and 0 bases, there was a span of 12 bases. The CDR3, as DNA: TGTGCCAGCAGTGCGTTCCTTCGTGCAACTAATGAAAAACTGTTTTTT. Its protein is CASSAFLRATNEKLFF.

Only a few counts were recorded for this clone. The chain joins TRBV3-1 (or the pseudogene TRBV3-2) to TRBJ2-5; tentative D call: TRBD1 (5 bases). CDR1 and CDR2 from the germline V gene are LGHDT and YNNKEL (reference sequence). There are 11 residues in the CDR3. V lost 10 bases and J lost 7, with 13 bases in between. The CDR3 coding sequence is TGTGCCACTCAGGGTGGGGTGACCCAGTACTTC. It specifies CATQGGVTQYF.

The table lists this clone with a few counts. The chain joins TRBV7-8 to TRBJ2-1; 11 bases agree with TRBD2. The J segment lost 10 bases and the V segment lost 5 bases, leaving 1 base of the junction unmatched. The CDR3 spans 12 residues. The germline V gene encodes CDR1 SGHVS and CDR2 FQNEAQ. CDR3 sequence (DNA): TGTGCCAGCAGCCGGACTAGCGGGGAGCAGTTCTTC. Its protein product is CASSRTSGEQFF.

The chain links TRBV5-1 to TRBJ1-2; the match to TRBD1 covers 8 bases. J lost 3 bases, V lost 5 bases, and 9 bases had no gene match. The germline CDR1 and CDR2 sequences are SGHRS and YFSETQ. The CDR3 runs 15 residues. The CDR3 protein is CASRGQGSPYYGYTF. CDR3 nucleotides: TGCGCCAGCAGAGGACAGGGATCGCCCTACTATGGCTACACCTTC.

The chain employs TRBV2 and TRBJ2-3; 10 nucleotides match TRBD2. CDR1 SNHLY and CDR2 FYNNEI come from the germline V gene. After removal of 7 bases from V and 4 bases from J, the junction contained 11 bases not matched to a gene. This CDR3 spans 16 amino acids. The CDR3 region is CASNLLAGIGPDTQYF. The CDR3 DNA reads as TGTGCCAGCAACCTACTAGCGGGGATTGGGCCAGATACGCAGTATTTT.

The chain recombines TRBV7-2 with TRBJ2-2; the match to TRBD2 covers 7 bases. CDR1 is SGHTA and CDR2 is FQGNSA in the germline V gene. V gave up 5 bases and J gave up 6 bases; unmatched junction bases: 12. This CDR3 has 16 amino acids. The CDR3 spells CASSLGGTGVAGELFF. The DNA for the CDR3 is TGTGCCAGCAGCCTCGGGGGGACTGGTGTGGCCGGGGAGCTGTTTTTT.

The chain joins TRBV19 to TRBJ1-1; 7 bases match TRBD1. J lost 7 bases, V lost 4 bases, and 3 bases had no gene match. The CDR3 length is 12 residues. Germline V gene data show CDR1 as LNHDA and CDR2 as SQIVND (reference sequence). The CDR3: CASSTRDSEAFF. The DNA of the CDR3 is TGTGCCAGTAGTACCCGGGACAGTGAAGCTTTCTTT.

The V call is TRBV7-9, the J call TRBJ1-4, with D uncertain. V lost 5 bases and J lost 1, with 11 bases in between. There are 15 residues in the CDR3. The germline V gene encodes CDR1 SEHNR and CDR2 FQNEAQ (reference sequence). CDR3 amino acids: CASSLLLVTNEKLFF. The CDR3 DNA follows: TGTGCCAGCAGCCTCCTTCTAGTAACTAATGAAAAACTGTTTTTT.

The rearrangement uses TRBV7-9 and TRBJ2-5; TRBD1 might be the D (6 bases). The CDR3 runs 12 residues. V lost 4 bases and J 3 bases, leaving 6 bases between the germline ends. Germline V CDR1 and CDR2: SEHNR, FQNEAQ (reference sequence). CDR3 loop: CASSWTEETQYF. In DNA, the CDR3 is TGTGCCAGCAGCTGGACAGAAGAGACCCAGTACTTC.

The V and J genes are TRBV5-4 and TRBJ2-7, with TRBD2 matching over 13 bases. The CDR3 consists of 16 residues. Germline assignment: CDR1 SGHNT and CDR2 YYREEE (reference sequence). Germline trimming cut 1 base from V and 5 bases from J; bases unmatched to any gene: 6. CDR3 region: CASSLKLAGGPDEQYF. The CDR3, as DNA: TGTGCCAGCAGCTTGAAACTAGCGGGGGGGCCGGACGAGCAGTACTTC.

The rearrangement joins TRBV7-9 to TRBJ2-1; TRBD2 matches 8 bases. With 6 bases clipped from V and 2 bases from J, the junction kept 6 bases outside the gene matches. The germline V gene has CDR1 SEHNR and CDR2 FQNEAQ (reference sequence). The CDR3 is 15 amino acids. The CDR3 is CASSFPGLAYNEQFF. The CDR3 DNA is TGTGCCAGCAGTTTCCCGGGACTAGCCTACAATGAGCAGTTCTTC.

V usage is TRBV10-1 and J usage is TRBJ1-1, with 10 bases identical to TRBD1. The J segment lost 3 bases and the V segment lost 6 bases, leaving 4 bases of the junction unmatched. Per germline, CDR1 WNHNN and CDR2 SYGVQD (reference sequence). The CDR3 sequence is 14 residues long. DNA of the CDR3: TGCGCCAGCAGGCCCGGGACAGGGGACACTGAAGCTTTCTTT. This encodes CASRPGTGDTEAFF.